These 26 T cell receptor beta chains share one sample of origin, sequenced in a study of T cell responses to AZD1222 COVID-19 vaccine. The method was immunoSEQ multiplex PCR; TCRdb's version includes in-frame clones alone and lacks a portion of them. The sample has some 150,000 clones; approximately 90% are singletons. Material: peripheral blood, obtained 28 days after the second dose of the MenACWY control vaccine. Receptors were obtained from an adult who received the MenACWY meningococcal vaccine as a control.

J is TRBJ2-7 and V is TRBV28, with TRBD2 matching 8 bases. V lost 10 bases and J lost 4; bases outside the gene matches: 3. There are 11 residues in the CDR3. Germline V gene data show CDR1 as MDHEN and CDR2 as SYDVKM. CDR3 region: CAIGGGYEQYF. The DNA of the CDR3 is TGTGCCATCGGGGGGGGGTACGAGCAGTACTTC. The entire variable domain, with the rest obtained from reference TRBV28 and TRBJ2-7, is as follows: DVKVTQSSRYLVKRTGEKVFLECVQDMDHENMFWYRQDPGLGLRLIYFSYDVKMKEKGDIPEGYSVSREKKERFSLILESASTNQTSMYLCAIGGGYEQYFGPGTRLTVT.

J is TRBJ1-2 and V is TRBV6-5; D not resolved. Looked up from germline, CDR1 is MNHEY and CDR2 is SVGAGI. Trimming shortened V by 4 bases and J by 4 bases, and 10 bases separated the two germline ends. The CDR3 length is 13 residues. Here the CDR3 reads CASSLNYLYGYTF. CDR3 DNA: TGTGCCAGCAGTTTAAACTACCTCTATGGCTACACCTTC.

With regard to this clone: One junction end does not reproduce the germline sequence, and a read error may be involved. The chain carries TRBV3-1 (or the pseudogene TRBV3-2) and TRBJ1-6, with a weak D call TRBD1 (5 bases). Germline CDR1 and CDR2: LGHDT and YNNKEL (reference sequence). The length of the CDR3 is 18 residues. CDR3 sequence: CAGSAKGAPYNPVSPLHF. CDR3 nucleotide sequence: TGTGCCGGCAGCGCCAAAGGGGCCCCTTACAACCCGGTTTCACCCCTCCACTTT.

The V gene is TRBV19, the J gene TRBJ2-3; D ambiguous. From germline, CDR1 is LNHDA and CDR2 SQIVND (reference sequence). V lost 5 bases, J lost 7 bases, and 13 bases lay in between. The CDR3 runs to 13 residues. The chain's CDR3 is CASSVRATNTQYF. CDR3 nucleotide sequence: TGTGCCAGTAGTGTCCGGGCCACCAATACGCAGTATTTT.

This chain links TRBV5-1 with TRBJ1-5; a weak D match, TRBD1 (6 bases). V lost 3 bases and J 7 bases, leaving 8 bases between the germline ends. The CDR3 is 12 amino acids. Germline-derived CDR1 and CDR2 are SGHRS and YFSETQ. The CDR3, as DNA: TGCGCCAGCAGCTCACAGGGACAGCCCCAGCATTTT. This codes for CASSSQGQPQHF.

J is TRBJ2-7 and V is TRBV7-9; D is unresolved. Trimming removed 3 bases at V and 1 base at J, with 16 bases between. This CDR3 spans 16 amino acids. Germline V gives CDR1 SEHNR, CDR2 FQNEAQ (reference sequence). CDR3 residues: CASSFYQGSGSYEQYF. The CDR3 bases are TGTGCCAGCAGCTTTTACCAAGGGTCTGGATCCTACGAGCAGTACTTC.

The chain joins TRBV5-6 to TRBJ2-3; D is unresolved. Per germline, CDR1 SGHDT and CDR2 YYEEEE. This CDR3 is 15 amino acids long. The V and J ends lost 4 bases and 0 bases respectively, with 12 bases between them. CDR3 amino acids: CASSRQHYSTDTQYF. CDR3 nucleotide sequence: TGTGCCAGCAGCCGTCAACACTACAGCACAGATACGCAGTATTTT.

The chain combines TRBV10-3 with TRBJ2-2; unclear D gene. Trimming took off 9 bases at V and 2 bases at J, with 10 bases between the two ends. CDR1 and CDR2 (germline): ENHRY, SYGVKD. CDR3 length: 13 amino acids. Written as DNA, the CDR3 is TGTGCCATGAAAGGCCCTAACACCGGGGAGCTGTTTTTT. Translating it yields CAMKGPNTGELFF.

The rearrangement joins TRBV10-3 to TRBJ2-2; tentatively, D is TRBD2 (5 bases). The V gene's germline CDR1 is ENHRY and CDR2 SYGVKD. The CDR3 runs 15 residues. Trimming stripped 6 bases from V and 3 bases from J, with 14 bases between. The CDR3 nucleotides are TGTGCCATCAGCGCCGGGAACACTTACACCGGGGAGCTGTTTTTT. Translation: CAISAGNTYTGELFF.

This sequence joins TRBV15 and TRBJ2-7; TRBD2 matches 9 bases. V gave up 1 base and J gave up 5 bases; unmatched junction bases: 6. The length of the CDR3 is 15 residues. Per germline, CDR1 LNHNV and CDR2 YYDKDF (reference sequence). In nucleotides, the CDR3 is TGTGCCACCAGCAGAGGCGGGACTAGCAACAACGAGCAGTACTTC. It specifies CATSRGGTSNNEQYF.

The V and J genes are TRBV4-1 and TRBJ1-2; TRBD1 aligns across 9 bases. J gave up 4 bases and V 2 bases, and 11 bases lay outside the gene matches. Germline lookup yields CDR1 MGHRA and CDR2 YSYEKL. This CDR3 contains 17 residues. In nucleotides, the CDR3 is TGCGCCAGCAGCCAAACCGAAAAACCGGGACAGGGCTATGGCTACACCTTC. Translated, it gives CASSQTEKPGQGYGYTF.

V usage is TRBV24-1 and J usage is TRBJ2-2; D might be TRBD1 (6 bases). This CDR3 comprises 13 residues. Between the trimmed V and J ends, which lost 7 bases and 6 bases, there was a span of 11 bases. Per the germline V gene, CDR1 is KGHDR and CDR2 is SFDVKD. In DNA, the CDR3 is TGTGCCACCAGCCCGGACAGTCCCGGGGAGCTGTTTTTT. This codes for CATSPDSPGELFF.

This clone is a singleton in its sample. This chain connects TRBV10-3 to TRBJ2-1, with 11 bases lining up with TRBD1. Germline CDR1 is ENHRY and CDR2 is SYGVKD. V lost 0 bases to trimming and J lost 4 bases; unmatched junction nucleotides: 2. CDR3 size: 16 residues. The CDR3 DNA reads as TGTGCCATCAGTGAGTCAGGGACAGGGGGTTACAATGAGCAGTTCTTC. It encodes CAISESGTGGYNEQFF.

CDR3 protein: CASSLPPGNTEAFF. The CDR3, as DNA: TGTGCCAGCAGCTTACCGCCAGGTAACACTGAAGCTTTCTTT. V gene TRBV11-2 combines with J gene TRBJ1-1; D ambiguous. CDR3 length equals 14 residues. The germline V gene encodes CDR1 SGHAT and CDR2 FQNNGV. The germline V and J ends were trimmed by 2 bases and 2 bases, with 9 bases remaining between them.

The chain links TRBV6-5 to TRBJ1-2; 7 bases are shared with TRBD1. Germline CDR1 reads MNHEY; CDR2 reads SVGAGI. This CDR3 is 11 amino acids long. V was pared by 6 bases and J by 8 bases, with 3 bases of the junction left unmatched. CDR3 in DNA: TGTGCCAGCAGCCAACAGGGGGGCTACACCTTC. Translating gives CASSQQGGYTF.

This clone came up a few times. The chain is built from TRBV5-4 and TRBJ2-1; TRBD1 matches at 7 bases. This CDR3 has 13 residues. The V gene's germline CDR1 is SGHNT and CDR2 YYREEE (reference sequence). Losses at the gene ends were 4 bases for V and 5 bases for J; bases not matched to a gene: 3. In nucleotides, the CDR3 is TGTGCCAGCAGCAAGGGGACAGACAATGAGCAGTTCTTC. Its protein product is CASSKGTDNEQFF.

The chain employs TRBV6-5 and TRBJ2-1; TRBD2 matches 7 bases. The length of the CDR3 is 15 residues. Germline CDR1 MNHEY, CDR2 SVGAGI. V shed 6 bases and J 1 base; nucleotides not matched to a gene: 6. CDR3 sequence (DNA): TGTGCCAGCAGGCTTGCTAGCGGATCCTACAATGAGCAGTTCTTC. Encoded protein: CASRLASGSYNEQFF.

The chain couples TRBV5-4 to TRBJ2-3, with unresolved D. This CDR3 contains 16 residues. Germline CDR1 and CDR2: SGHNT and YYREEE (reference sequence). V dropped 1 base and J dropped 0 bases, with 12 bases sitting between them. The CDR3 region is CASSLNLLSSTDTQYF. DNA for the CDR3: TGTGCCAGCAGCTTGAATCTTCTGTCGAGCACAGATACGCAGTATTTT.

The chain uses TRBV6-2 or TRBV6-3 and TRBJ1-1; a possible D gene is TRBD1 (5 bases). V dropped 0 bases and J dropped 5 bases, with 16 bases sitting between them. Germline V gene lookup returns CDR1 MNHEY and CDR2 SVGEGT. The CDR3 extends over 16 amino acids. CDR3 residues: CASSYSPGPPGTEAFF. The CDR3 coding sequence is TGTGCCAGCAGTTACTCCCCCGGTCCCCCAGGGACTGAAGCTTTCTTT.

The chain recombines TRBV6-5 with TRBJ2-7; 7 positions match TRBD1. In germline, CDR1 is MNHEY, CDR2 SVGAGI. With V trimmed by 2 bases and J by 0 bases, 1 base remained unmatched. The CDR3 length is 14 residues. The CDR3 loop is CASSYRDSSYEQYF. The CDR3 coding sequence is TGTGCCAGCAGTTACCGGGACAGCTCCTACGAGCAGTACTTC.

In the case of this clone: The same CDR3 is also encoded by other DNA sequences in this sample. The chain recombines TRBV27 with TRBJ1-1; D may be TRBD1 (6 bases). Germline-derived CDR1 and CDR2 are MNHEY and SMNVEV (reference sequence). The CDR3 length is 14 residues. V was cut by 2 bases and J by 1 base, with 8 bases left in between. The CDR3 is CASSLGQPNTEAFF. CDR3 DNA: TGTGCCAGCAGTTTAGGACAGCCGAACACTGAAGCTTTCTTT.

This chain connects TRBV4-3 to TRBJ2-7, with 14 bases fitting TRBD2. Trimming cost V 2 bases and J 7 bases; bases outside gene matches: 10. The CDR3 consists of 17 residues. Germline CDR1 LGHNA, CDR2 YSLEER. This CDR3 reads CASSQQTSGRASGEQYF. The CDR3 DNA sequence: TGCGCCAGCAGCCAACAGACTAGCGGGAGGGCCTCGGGGGAGCAGTACTTC.

V is TRBV10-1 and J is TRBJ1-1; 7 bases agree with TRBD1. Germline V CDR1 and CDR2: WNHNN, SYGVQD (reference sequence). The ends lost 6 bases at V and 6 bases at J; junction bases unmatched: 13. The CDR3 length is 15 residues. Written as DNA, the CDR3 is TGCGCCAGCAGCCTGAGAGGGGCAGGGGGGTCTGAAGCTTTCTTT. Amino acid sequence: CASSLRGAGGSEAFF.

The V gene is TRBV6-5, the J gene TRBJ2-4; TRBD1 is a possible D gene (5 bases). In germline, CDR1 is MNHEY, CDR2 SVGAGI. There are 15 residues in the CDR3. The V end lost 7 bases, the J end lost 0 bases, and 13 bases lay between the germline ends. CDR3: CASITGDLAKNIQYF. The CDR3 DNA follows: TGTGCCAGCATTACAGGAGACCTAGCCAAAAACATTCAGTACTTC.

The chain uses TRBV6-1 and TRBJ1-6, with 9 bases lining up with TRBD1. V was pared by 4 bases and J by 6 bases, with 10 bases of the junction left unmatched. Germline CDR1 MNHNS, CDR2 SASEGT. The CDR3 spans 17 residues. The CDR3 sequence: CASSGQGELYSNSPLHF. CDR3 bases: TGTGCCAGCAGTGGACAGGGGGAGCTTTATAGTAATTCACCCCTCCACTTT.

The chain recombines TRBV28 with TRBJ2-7; 9 bases agree with TRBD2. This CDR3 is built from 15 residues. The germline gives CDR1 MDHEN, CDR2 SYDVKM. V gave up 2 bases and J gave up 1 base; unmatched junction bases: 3. The CDR3 DNA follows: TGTGCCAGCAGTTTAAATAGCGGGAGTTCCTACGAGCAGTACTTC. It translates to CASSLNSGSSYEQYF.